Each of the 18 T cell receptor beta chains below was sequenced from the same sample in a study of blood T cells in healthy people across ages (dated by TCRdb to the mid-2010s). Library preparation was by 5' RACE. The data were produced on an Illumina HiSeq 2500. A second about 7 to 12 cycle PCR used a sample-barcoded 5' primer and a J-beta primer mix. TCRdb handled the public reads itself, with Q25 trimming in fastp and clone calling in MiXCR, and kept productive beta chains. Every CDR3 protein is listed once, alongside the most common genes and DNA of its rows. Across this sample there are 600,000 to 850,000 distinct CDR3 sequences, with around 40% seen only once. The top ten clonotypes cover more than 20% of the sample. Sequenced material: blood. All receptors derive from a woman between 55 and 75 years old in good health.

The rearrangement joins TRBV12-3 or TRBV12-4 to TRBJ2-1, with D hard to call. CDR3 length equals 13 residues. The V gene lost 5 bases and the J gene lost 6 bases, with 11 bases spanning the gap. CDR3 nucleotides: TGTGCCAGCAGTGTACTGGTTAGCAATGAGCAGTTCTTC. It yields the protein CASSVLVSNEQFF.

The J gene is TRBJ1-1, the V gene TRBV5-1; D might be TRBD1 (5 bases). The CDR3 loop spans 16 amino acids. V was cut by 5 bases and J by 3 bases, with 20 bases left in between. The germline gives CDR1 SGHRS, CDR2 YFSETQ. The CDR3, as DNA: TGCGCCAGCAGTTCTAAAACCGGGACCGACTACACTGAAGCTTTCTTT. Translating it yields CASSSKTGTDYTEAFF.

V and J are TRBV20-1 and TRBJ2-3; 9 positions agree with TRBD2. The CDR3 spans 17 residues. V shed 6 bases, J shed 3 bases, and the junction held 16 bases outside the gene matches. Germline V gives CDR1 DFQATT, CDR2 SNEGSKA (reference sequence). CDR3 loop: CSAGPSAGGEITDTQYF. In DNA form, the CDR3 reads TGCAGTGCGGGCCCTTCAGCGGGGGGCGAAATAACAGATACGCAGTATTTT.

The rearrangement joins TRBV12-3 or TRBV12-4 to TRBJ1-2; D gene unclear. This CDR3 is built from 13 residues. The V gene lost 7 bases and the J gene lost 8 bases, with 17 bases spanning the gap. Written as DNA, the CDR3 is TGTGCCAGCACCGCAAGTCAGTTTGGCGGCTACACCTTC. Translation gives CASTASQFGGYTF.

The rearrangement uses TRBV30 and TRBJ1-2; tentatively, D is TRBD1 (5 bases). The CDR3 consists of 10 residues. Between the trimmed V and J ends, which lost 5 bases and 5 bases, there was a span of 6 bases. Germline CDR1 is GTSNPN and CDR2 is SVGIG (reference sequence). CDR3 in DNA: TGTGCCTGGGGGGGGTATGGCTACACCTTC. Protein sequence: CAWGGYGYTF.

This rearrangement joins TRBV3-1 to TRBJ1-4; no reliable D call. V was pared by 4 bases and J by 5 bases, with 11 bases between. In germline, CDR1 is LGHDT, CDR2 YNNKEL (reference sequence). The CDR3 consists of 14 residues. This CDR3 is CASSRLGPNEKLFF. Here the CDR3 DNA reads TGTGCCAGCAGCCGTCTGGGTCCCAATGAAAAACTGTTTTTT.

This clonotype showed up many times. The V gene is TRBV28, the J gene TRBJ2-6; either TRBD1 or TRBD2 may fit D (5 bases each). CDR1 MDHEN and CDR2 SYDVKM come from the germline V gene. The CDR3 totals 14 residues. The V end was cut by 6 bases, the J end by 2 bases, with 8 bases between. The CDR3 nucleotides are TGTGCCAGCAGCTTGGGGGCTGGGGCCAACGTCCTGACTTTC. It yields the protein CASSLGAGANVLTF.

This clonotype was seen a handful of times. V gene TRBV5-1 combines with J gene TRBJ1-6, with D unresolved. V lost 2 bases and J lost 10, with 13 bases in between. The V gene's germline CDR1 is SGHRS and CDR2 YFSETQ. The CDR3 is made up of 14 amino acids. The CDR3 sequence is CASSLGSGGSPLHF. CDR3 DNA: TGCGCCAGCAGCTTAGGGTCAGGCGGATCACCCCTCCACTTT.

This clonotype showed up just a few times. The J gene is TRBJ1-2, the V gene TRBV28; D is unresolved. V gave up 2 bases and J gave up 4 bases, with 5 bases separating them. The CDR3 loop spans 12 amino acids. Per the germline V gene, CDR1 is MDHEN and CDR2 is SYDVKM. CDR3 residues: CASSLRLYGYTF. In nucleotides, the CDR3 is TGTGCCAGCAGTTTAAGGCTCTATGGCTACACCTTC.

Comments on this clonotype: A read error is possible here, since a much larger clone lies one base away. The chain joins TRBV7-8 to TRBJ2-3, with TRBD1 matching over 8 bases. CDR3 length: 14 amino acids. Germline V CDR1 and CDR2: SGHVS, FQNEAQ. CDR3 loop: CASSSDRGTDTLYF. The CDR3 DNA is TGTGCCAGCAGCAGCGACAGGGGCACAGATACGCTGTATTTT. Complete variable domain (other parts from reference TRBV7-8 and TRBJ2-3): GAGVSQSPRYKVAKRGQDVALRCDPISGHVSLFWYQQALGQGPEFLTYFQNEAQLDKSGLPSDRFFAERPEGSVSTLKIQRTQQEDSAVYLCASSSDRGTDTLYFGPGTRLTVL.

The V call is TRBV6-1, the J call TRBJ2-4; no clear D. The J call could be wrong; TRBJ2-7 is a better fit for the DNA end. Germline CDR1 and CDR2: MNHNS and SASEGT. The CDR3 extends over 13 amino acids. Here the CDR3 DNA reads TGTGCCAGCACGGGCAGGATAGCCTACGAGCAGTACTTC. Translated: CASTGRIAYEQYF.

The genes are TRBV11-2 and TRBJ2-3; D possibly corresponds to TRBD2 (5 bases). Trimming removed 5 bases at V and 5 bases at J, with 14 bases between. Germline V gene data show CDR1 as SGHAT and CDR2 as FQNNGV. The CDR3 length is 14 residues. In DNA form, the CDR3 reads TGTGCCAGCAGCCCTATAAGGGAGAGAGATACGCAGTATTTT. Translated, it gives CASSPIRERDTQYF.

The CDR3 spells CASSIRTGVGTDTQYF. CDR3 nucleotide sequence: TGTGCCAGCAGCATCCGGACAGGGGTTGGCACAGATACGCAGTATTTT. This chain connects TRBV5-4 to TRBJ2-3; 9 bases map to TRBD1. The junction had 7 bases not matched to a gene; V was cut back by 4 bases and J by 1 base. This CDR3 has 16 residues. Germline CDR1 SGHNT, CDR2 YYREEE (reference sequence).

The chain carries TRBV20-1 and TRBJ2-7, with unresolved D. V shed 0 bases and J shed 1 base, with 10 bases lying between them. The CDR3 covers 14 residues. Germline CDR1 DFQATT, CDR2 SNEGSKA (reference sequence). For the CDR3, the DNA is TGCAGTGCTAGAGATAAATGGCTGTCCTACGAGCAGTACTTC. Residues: CSARDKWLSYEQYF.

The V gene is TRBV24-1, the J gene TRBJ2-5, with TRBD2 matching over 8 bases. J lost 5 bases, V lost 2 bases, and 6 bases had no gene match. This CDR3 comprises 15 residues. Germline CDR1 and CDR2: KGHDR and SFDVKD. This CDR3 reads CATSDSGREAETQYF. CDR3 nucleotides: TGTGCCACCAGTGATTCCGGGAGGGAGGCGGAGACCCAGTACTTC.

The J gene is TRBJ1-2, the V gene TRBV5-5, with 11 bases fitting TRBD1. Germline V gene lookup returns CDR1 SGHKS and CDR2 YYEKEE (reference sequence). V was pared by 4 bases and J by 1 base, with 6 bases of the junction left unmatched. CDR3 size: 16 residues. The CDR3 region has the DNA TGTGCCAGCAGCGCCCCCGGGACAGGGGGTAACTATGGCTACACCTTC. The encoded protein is CASSAPGTGGNYGYTF.

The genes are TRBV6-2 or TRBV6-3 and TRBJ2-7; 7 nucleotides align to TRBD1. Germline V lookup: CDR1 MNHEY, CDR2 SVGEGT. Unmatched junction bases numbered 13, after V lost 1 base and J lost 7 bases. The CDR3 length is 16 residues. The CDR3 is CASSYLRGQLNNEQYF. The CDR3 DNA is TGTGCCAGCAGTTACTTAAGGGGACAGCTAAACAATGAGCAGTACTTC.

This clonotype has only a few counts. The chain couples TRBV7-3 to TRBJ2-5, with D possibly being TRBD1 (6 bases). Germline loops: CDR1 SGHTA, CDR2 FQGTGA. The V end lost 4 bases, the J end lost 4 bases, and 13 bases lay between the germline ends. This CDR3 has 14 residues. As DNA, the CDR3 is TGTGCCAGCAGCTCCAGGGGCGAACTAGAGACCCAGTACTTC. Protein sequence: CASSSRGELETQYF.